Reported below is one T cell receptor beta chain. TCRdb independently ran MiXCR on the 5' RACE reads; one entry per CDR3 protein. The sample shows fewer than 65,000 distinct CDR3 sequences, roughly 30% of them seen only once. V was shortened by 5 bases and J by 1 base, with 6 bases between the two germline ends. The CDR3 sequence is 13 residues long. The germline CDR1 and CDR2 sequences are SQVTM and ANQGSEA. The receptor's source is a female donor with breast cancer. The specimen sequenced was tumor-infiltrating naive CD4+ T cells sorted from the breast tumor. The subset: naive CD4+ T cells, CD4+CD45RA+CD25-. The V and J genes are TRBV29-1 and TRBJ2-6; tentative D call: TRBD1 (5 bases). CDR3 nucleotides: TGCAGCGTTACAGGTTCTGGGGCCAACGTCCTGACTTTC. It codes for CSVTGSGANVLTF.